The 28 T cell receptor beta chains presented below share a single source sample, sequenced in a study of blood T cell repertoires in COVID-19. Sequenced by immunoSEQ multiplex PCR; TCRdb stores in-frame clones only, minus some. The sample yields under 300,000 clones, around 78% seen once. The sequenced sample consisted of peripheral blood. The receptors here all came from a man aged 55-75 years who had recovered from COVID-19.

The chain carries TRBV3-1 (or the pseudogene TRBV3-2) and TRBJ2-3; 8 bases line up with TRBD2. This CDR3 contains 15 residues. V trimming: 5 bases; J trimming: 0 bases; junction bases outside the gene matches: 4. Per germline, CDR1 LGHDT and CDR2 YNNKEL (reference sequence). CDR3 residues: CASSSRGVSTDTQYF. DNA of the CDR3: TGTGCCAGCAGCTCGCGGGGGGTTAGCACAGATACGCAGTATTTT.

This clone was seen a single time. This chain uses TRBV5-1 with TRBJ2-7; D is perhaps TRBD1 (5 bases). Trimming shortened V by 4 bases and J by 3 bases, and 11 bases separated the two germline ends. The germline V gene encodes CDR1 SGHRS and CDR2 YFSETQ. CDR3 size: 13 residues. The CDR3 sequence is CASSTDSVYEQYF. The CDR3 coding sequence is TGCGCCAGCAGCACCGACAGCGTCTACGAGCAGTACTTC.

V and J are TRBV5-1 and TRBJ2-1; possible D gene TRBD2, 6 bases. Trimming took off 4 bases at V and 8 bases at J, with 16 bases between the two ends. The CDR3 contains 14 residues. Germline lookup yields CDR1 SGHRS and CDR2 YFSETQ. The CDR3 DNA reads as TGCGCCAGCAGCCCGCGGACTACGAGGGATGAGCAGTTCTTC. This sequence encodes CASSPRTTRDEQFF.

The chain joins TRBV7-2 to TRBJ2-5, with 8 bases fitting TRBD2. Trimming cost V 2 bases and J 5 bases; bases outside gene matches: 1. The length of the CDR3 is 13 residues. In germline, CDR1 is SGHTA, CDR2 FQGNSA. CDR3 DNA sequence: TGTGCCAGCAGCTTAAAGCGGGGGGAGACCCAGTACTTC. This encodes CASSLKRGETQYF.

The table lists this clone with a count of one. The V and J genes are TRBV19 and TRBJ1-1; TRBD1 aligns across 7 bases. V gave up 4 bases and J gave up 1 base; unmatched junction bases: 9. Looked up from germline, CDR1 is LNHDA and CDR2 is SQIVND (reference sequence). This CDR3 region has 16 residues. The CDR3 DNA reads TGTGCCAGTAGTAAACAACAGGGGCTTAAGAACACTGAAGCTTTCTTT. This codes for CASSKQQGLKNTEAFF.

The chain is built from TRBV10-3 and TRBJ2-1, with a weak D call TRBD1 (5 bases). V was cut by 11 bases and J by 5 bases, with 13 bases left in between. The CDR3 sequence is 12 residues long. Per the germline V gene, CDR1 is ENHRY and CDR2 is SYGVKD. CDR3 nucleotides: TGTGCCCTCGGGCCAGGGAACAATGAGCAGTTCTTC. Protein: CALGPGNNEQFF.

This sequence joins TRBV4-2 and TRBJ2-7; D is perhaps TRBD2 (5 bases). The ends were cut back, 0 bases at V and 6 bases at J, with 12 bases in the middle. The CDR3 is 14 residues long. Germline CDR1 and CDR2: LGHNA and YNFKEQ. The CDR3 loop is CASSQDWLASEQYF. CDR3 DNA: TGTGCCAGCAGCCAAGATTGGCTAGCCAGCGAGCAGTACTTC.

On this clone itself: At one boundary the junction diverges from the germline segment, which might be a read error. The V call is TRBV7-7, the J call TRBJ2-5; D gene uncertain. CDR1 is SSHAT, CDR2 FNYEAQ, per germline (reference sequence). The CDR3 contains 14 residues. CDR3 residues: CASSFRGGQETQYF. CDR3 sequence (DNA): TGTGCTAGCAGCTTTAGAGGCGGCCAAGAGACCCAGTACTTC.

The V and J genes are TRBV11-3 and TRBJ2-3; D is undetermined. Germline lookup yields CDR1 SGHNT and CDR2 YENEEA. Trimming removed 5 bases from V and 2 bases from J, with 11 bases in between. The CDR3 has 14 amino acids. This CDR3 is CASSTGSDTDTQYF. CDR3 DNA: TGTGCCAGCAGCACCGGGTCAGACACAGATACGCAGTATTTT.

This chain links TRBV18 with TRBJ2-3; perhaps TRBD1 as D (6 bases). V was clipped by 1 base and J by 3 bases, with 23 bases between them. The CDR3 is 19 residues long. The V gene's germline CDR1 is KGHSH and CDR2 LQKENI. CDR3 nucleotides: TGTGCCAGCTCACCACGTCGCACAGGGCTAGGAGGACAAACAGATACGCAGTATTTT. Amino acids: CASSPRRTGLGGQTDTQYF. Full variable domain (outside the CDR3, taken from reference TRBV18 and TRBJ2-3): NAGVMQNPRHLVRRRGQEARLRCSPMKGHSHVYWYRQLPEEGLKFMVYLQKENIIDESGMPKERFSAEFPKEGPSILRIQQVVRGDSAAYFCASSPRRTGLGGQTDTQYFGPGTRLTVL.

V gene TRBV19 combines with J gene TRBJ1-5, with TRBD1 matching over 11 bases. V was pared by 6 bases and J by 0 bases, with 7 bases of the junction left unmatched. The CDR3 contains 17 residues. Germline lookup yields CDR1 LNHDA and CDR2 SQIVND (reference sequence). The CDR3 DNA follows: TGTGCCAGTAGCCCGGACAGGGGGCTTAGTAGCAATCAGCCCCAGCATTTT. Translated, it gives CASSPDRGLSSNQPQHF.

The table lists this clone with a count of one. V is TRBV6-1 and J is TRBJ1-2; 7 nucleotides align to TRBD1. Germline CDR1 is MNHNS and CDR2 is SASEGT. The junction had 4 bases not matched to a gene; V was cut back by 1 base and J by 2 bases. The CDR3 covers 15 residues. The CDR3 sequence: CASSEDYRGNYGYTF. For the CDR3, the DNA is TGTGCCAGCAGTGAAGATTACAGGGGAAACTATGGCTACACCTTC.

This clone was detected only a few times. The chain is built from TRBV5-1 and TRBJ1-2, with D unclear. Trimming left V 4 bases short and J 0 bases short, with 10 bases between. Germline CDR1 reads SGHRS; CDR2 reads YFSETQ. The CDR3 is 14 residues long. The CDR3 coding sequence is TGCGCCAGCAGCCCCCGCGGCACTAACTATGGCTACACCTTC. Its translation: CASSPRGTNYGYTF.

The V and J genes are TRBV9 and TRBJ1-6; 7 bases match TRBD1. CDR1 and CDR2 (germline): SGDLS, YYNGEE. The CDR3 runs 15 residues. Unmatched junction bases numbered 7, after V lost 3 bases and J lost 7 bases. The CDR3 spells CASSGTGTDNSPLHF. The CDR3 DNA is TGTGCCAGCAGCGGTACCGGGACAGACAATTCACCCCTCCACTTT. Full variable domain (rest looked up from reference TRBV9 and TRBJ1-6): DSGVTQTPKHLITATGQRVTLRCSPRSGDLSVYWYQQSLDQGLQFLIQYYNGEERAKGNILERFSAQQFPDLHSELNLSSLELGDSALYFCASSGTGTDNSPLHFGNGTRLTVT.

The chain uses TRBV5-4 and TRBJ2-5; TRBD1 might be the D (5 bases). Germline assignment: CDR1 SGHNT and CDR2 YYREEE (reference sequence). CDR3 length: 14 amino acids. V dropped 4 bases and J dropped 1 base, with 11 bases sitting between them. This CDR3 is CASSPRQRQETQYF. The CDR3, as DNA: TGTGCCAGCAGCCCCCGACAGCGCCAAGAGACCCAGTACTTC.

This clone was picked up a small number of times. This sequence joins TRBV7-8 and TRBJ1-3; D remains unclear. V was pared by 5 bases and J by 4 bases, with 18 bases between. This CDR3 is built from 16 residues. CDR1 and CDR2 from the germline V gene are SGHVS and FQNEAQ. In DNA form, the CDR3 reads TGTGCCAGCAGCACGGGTCGGCTTCTGGCCGGAAACACCATATATTTT. It yields the protein CASSTGRLLAGNTIYF.

The chain combines TRBV7-2 with TRBJ2-7, with 7 bases matching TRBD2. V was clipped by 4 bases and J by 13 bases; unmatched bases: 13. Germline V gene lookup returns CDR1 SGHTA and CDR2 FQGNSA. This CDR3 contains 13 residues. CDR3 bases: TGTGCCAGCAGCTCCGCTGTTCCCCCGGGACTATACTTC. Its translation: CASSSAVPPGLYF.

This chain joins TRBV7-7 and TRBJ2-7; the match to TRBD2 covers 8 bases. CDR1 SSHAT and CDR2 FNYEAQ come from the germline V gene (reference sequence). The junction had 6 bases not matched to a gene; V was cut back by 5 bases and J by 6 bases. There are 13 residues in the CDR3. CDR3 DNA: TGTGCCAGCAGCGACGGGAGGGCCACCGAGCAGTACTTC. Translated, it gives CASSDGRATEQYF.

This clone was seen a single time. The chain couples TRBV5-4 to TRBJ2-3, with D unresolved. Looked up from germline, CDR1 is SGHNT and CDR2 is YYREEE (reference sequence). V gave up 4 bases and J gave up 6 bases, with 12 bases separating them. The CDR3 consists of 13 residues. CDR3 DNA: TGTGCCAGCAGCACCCGATCACAGGATACGCAGTATTTT. Protein: CASSTRSQDTQYF.

The gene calls are TRBV7-6 and TRBJ2-3, with D perhaps matching TRBD2 (6 bases). Germline CDR1 is SGHVS and CDR2 is FNYEAQ. The CDR3 runs 13 residues. Deletions cut 1 base from V and 8 bases from J, with 10 bases between. The CDR3 protein is CASSLGLVRTQYF. The DNA for the CDR3 is TGTGCCAGCAGCTTAGGACTAGTTCGTACGCAGTATTTT. The full variable domain, rest sourced from reference TRBV7-6 and TRBJ2-3, is GAGVSQSPRYKVTKRGQDVALRCDPISGHVSLYWYRQALGQGPEFLTYFNYEAQQDKSGLPNDRFSAERPEGSISTLTIQRTEQRDSAMYRCASSLGLVRTQYFGPGTRLTVL.

J is TRBJ2-7 and V is TRBV7-8; 8 bases map to TRBD2. The CDR3 loop spans 13 amino acids. The V gene end was trimmed by 1 base and the J gene end by 6 bases; junction bases not matched to a gene: 2. CDR1 and CDR2 from the germline V gene are SGHVS and FQNEAQ. Written as DNA, the CDR3 is TGTGCCAGCAGCTTAGGTGCGGGGGGCGAGCAGTACTTC. Translated, it gives CASSLGAGGEQYF.

This rearrangement joins TRBV7-2 to TRBJ2-1; 8 bases fit TRBD2. The CDR3 contains 14 residues. With 6 bases clipped from V and 6 bases from J, the junction kept 7 bases outside the gene matches. The germline CDR1 and CDR2 sequences are SGHTA and FQGNSA. CDR3 residues: CASSKTGGPNEQFF. In DNA, the CDR3 is TGTGCCAGCAGTAAAACGGGAGGGCCCAATGAGCAGTTCTTC. Full variable domain (missing parts from reference TRBV7-2 and TRBJ2-1): GAGVSQSPSNKVTEKGKDVELRCDPISGHTALYWYRQSLGQGLEFLIYFQGNSAPDKSGLPSDRFSAERTGGSVSTLTIQRTQQEDSAVYLCASSKTGGPNEQFFGPGTRLTVL.

The chain is built from TRBV19 and TRBJ2-7; 12 bases match TRBD2. The V gene's germline CDR1 is LNHDA and CDR2 SQIVND (reference sequence). V was pared by 4 bases and J by 2 bases, with 3 bases of the junction left unmatched. This CDR3 comprises 15 residues. In nucleotides, the CDR3 is TGTGCCAGTAGTACGGGACTAGCGGGCCCCTACGAGCAGTACTTC. It yields the protein CASSTGLAGPYEQYF.

The chain recombines TRBV7-2 with TRBJ2-3; 14 nucleotides line up with TRBD2. V was pared by 5 bases and J by 6 bases, with 4 bases of the junction left unmatched. The length of the CDR3 is 15 residues. In germline, CDR1 is SGHTA, CDR2 FQGNSA. The CDR3 reads CASSRGLAGADTQYF. DNA of the CDR3: TGTGCCAGCAGCCGGGGACTAGCGGGGGCGGATACGCAGTATTTT.

The V and J genes are TRBV27 and TRBJ2-1; no definite D call. Between the trimmed V and J ends, which lost 6 bases and 0 bases, there was a span of 12 bases. This CDR3 is built from 15 residues. Germline V gene sequence: CDR1 MNHEY, CDR2 SMNVEV (reference sequence). CDR3 sequence: CASRRDWSSYNEQFF. CDR3 sequence (DNA): TGTGCCAGCAGGAGAGACTGGAGCTCCTACAATGAGCAGTTCTTC.

The rearrangement joins TRBV5-1 to TRBJ2-3; D perhaps matches TRBD2 (5 bases). CDR1 and CDR2 (germline): SGHRS, YFSETQ. The CDR3 extends over 14 amino acids. Trimming removed 3 bases from V and 2 bases from J, with 10 bases in between. The CDR3 is CASSSSGFTDTQYF. The CDR3 DNA follows: TGCGCCAGCAGCTCAAGCGGATTCACAGATACGCAGTATTTT.

The V gene is TRBV5-4, the J gene TRBJ2-5, with TRBD2 matching 8 bases. The length of the CDR3 is 14 residues. CDR1 SGHNT and CDR2 YYREEE come from the germline V gene (reference sequence). Unmatched junction bases numbered 5, after V lost 3 bases and J lost 4 bases. The CDR3 region is CASSSGTRGETQYF. For the CDR3, the DNA is TGTGCCAGCAGCTCAGGGACTAGAGGAGAGACCCAGTACTTC.

The rearrangement joins TRBV4-2 to TRBJ2-3, with TRBD2 matching over 16 bases. Germline CDR1 LGHNA, CDR2 YNFKEQ. Germline trimming cut 0 bases from V and 10 bases from J; bases unmatched to any gene: 7. This CDR3 is built from 17 residues. CDR3 sequence: CASSQDPGGTSGGAQYF. Written as DNA, the CDR3 is TGTGCCAGCAGCCAAGACCCTGGAGGGACTAGCGGGGGGGCGCAGTATTTT.